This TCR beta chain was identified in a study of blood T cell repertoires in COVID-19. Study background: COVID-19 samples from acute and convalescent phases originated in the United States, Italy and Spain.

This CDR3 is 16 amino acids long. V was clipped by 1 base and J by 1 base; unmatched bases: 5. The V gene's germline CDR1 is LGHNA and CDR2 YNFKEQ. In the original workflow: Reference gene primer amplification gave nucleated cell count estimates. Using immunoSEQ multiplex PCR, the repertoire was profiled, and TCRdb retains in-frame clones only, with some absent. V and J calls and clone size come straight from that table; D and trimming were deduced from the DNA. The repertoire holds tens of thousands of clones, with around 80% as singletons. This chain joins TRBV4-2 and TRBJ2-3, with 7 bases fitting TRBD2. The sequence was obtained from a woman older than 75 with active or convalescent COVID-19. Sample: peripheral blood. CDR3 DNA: TGTGCCAGCAGCCAAGCTGGGACTACCCGCACAGATACGCAGTATTTT. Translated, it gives CASSQAGTTRTDTQYF.